These T cell receptor beta chains were read from a single sample in a study of monozygotic twins with cystic fibrosis. Repertoires were generated with immunoSEQ multiplex PCR, while TCRdb's copy carries only in-frame clones and drops some. The sample lists some 35,000 clones; roughly 66% were seen once. The source material was blood. The receptors stem from a girl aged 5 to 17 with cystic fibrosis. Each CDR3 is given with its conserved first and last residue. The D gene is left open where the match is weak. Clone size is not always given. Where it is, it says once, few, many or a class for expanded clones.

clone size	V gene	D gene	J gene	CDR3 DNA	CDR3 protein
few	TRBV27	-	TRBJ1-2	TGTGCCAGCACGTCAGGGAATTTCGATGGCTACACCTTC	CASTSGNFDGYTF
few	TRBV20-1	-	TRBJ2-3	TGCAGTGCTAACCGGGGGGATACGCAGTATTTT	CSANRGDTQYF
-	TRBV21-1	-	TRBJ2-7	TGTGCCAGCAGCAAAGTAGACGGAGGGACCTACGAGCAGTACTTC	CASSKVDGGTYEQYF
few	TRBV27	-	TRBJ2-2	TGTGCCAGCAGTTTAATCTCCGGGGAGCTGTTTTTT	CASSLISGELFF
-	TRBV5-4	TRBD2	TRBJ2-5	TGTGCCAGCAGCGTTAGCGGGCTAAGCCAAGAGACCCAGTACTTC	CASSVSGLSQETQYF
-	TRBV2	TRBD2	TRBJ2-1	TGTGCCAGCAGGCCGAGACTAGCGGGATCCTACAATGAGCAGTTCTTC	CASRPRLAGSYNEQFF
-	TRBV7-2	-	TRBJ1-3	TGTGCCAGCAGCAGCGGGACGGCTGGAAACACCATATATTTT	CASSSGTAGNTIYF
-	TRBV5-1	-	TRBJ1-1	TGCGCCAGCAGCTCAGCCGCCGTTATGAACACTGAAGCTTTCTTT	CASSSAAVMNTEAFF
-	TRBV5-1	-	TRBJ1-2	TGCGCCAGCAGCCCCCGGGCCTATGATGGCTACACCTTC	CASSPRAYDGYTF
-	TRBV29-1	-	TRBJ2-5	TGCAGCTTCGGCCGAGGGACCAGACAAGAGACCCAGTACTTC	CSFGRGTRQETQYF
-	TRBV9	-	TRBJ2-1	TGTGCCAGCAGCGCCAGGGCGATCAACAATGAGCAGTTCTTC	CASSARAINNEQFF
few	TRBV25-1	-	TRBJ2-2	TGTGCCAGCAGTGAATTCAGGGGCAACACCGGGGAGCTGTTTTTT	CASSEFRGNTGELFF
-	TRBV7-9	-	TRBJ1-3	TGTGCCAGCAGCTTGGACTCTGGAAACACCATATATTTT	CASSLDSGNTIYF
-	TRBV5-4	-	TRBJ1-3	TGTGCCAGCAGCTTGTCCCTAGGGAGCTCTGGAAACACCATATATTTT	CASSLSLGSSGNTIYF
-	TRBV7-3	TRBD1	TRBJ1-1	TGTGCCAGCAGCATAGGGACAGGTGAAGCTTTCTTT	CASSIGTGEAFF
-	TRBV4-1	-	TRBJ1-5	TGCGCCAGCAGCCAACCCGGGACACTCCCCCAGCATTTT	CASSQPGTLPQHF
-	TRBV9	TRBD1	TRBJ2-2	TGTGCCAGCAGGACAGGGACCGGGGAGCTGTTTTTT	CASRTGTGELFF
few	TRBV2	-	TRBJ1-5	TGTGCCAGCAGTGGGCAGGGCTACAATCAGCCCCAGCATTTT	CASSGQGYNQPQHF
few	TRBV19	-	TRBJ1-1	TGTGCCAGTAGTCTCCCTATTAGGGACACTGAAGCTTTCTTT	CASSLPIRDTEAFF
-	TRBV11-2	-	TRBJ2-2	TGTGCCAGCAGCCTACTTTGGACTGGAAACACCGGGGAGCTGTTTTTT	CASSLLWTGNTGELFF
-	TRBV14	TRBD2	TRBJ2-1	TGTGCCAGCAGCCACGACCCGGGACTAGCGGTGGCTGAGCAGTTCTTC	CASSHDPGLAVAEQFF
few	TRBV5-1	-	TRBJ1-1	TGCGCCAGCAGCCTCCTGGGCGAGAACACTGAAGCTTTCTTT	CASSLLGENTEAFF
-	TRBV6-5	-	TRBJ1-2	TGTGCCAGCAGTCCTAGGGGCGCTGAACGCTATGGCTACACCTTC	CASSPRGAERYGYTF
-	TRBV5-4	-	TRBJ2-7	TGTGCCAGCAGCTTGGCCACGACCGGCGCCGAGTACTTC	CASSLATTGAEYF
-	TRBV7-9	-	TRBJ1-4	TGTGCCAGCAGCACCCGAAATGTAGGAGAAAAACTGTTTTTT	CASSTRNVGEKLFF
-	TRBV30	-	TRBJ1-4	TGTGCCTGGGGGCGTGCGGCGGGTCGTGAAAAACTGTTTTTT	CAWGRAAGREKLFF
-	TRBV4-3	TRBD2	TRBJ2-7	TGCGCCAGCAGCCAACAAGCGGGAGCGGTCTACGAGCAGTACTTC	CASSQQAGAVYEQYF
once	TRBV30	TRBD1	TRBJ2-2	TGTGCCTGGGGCCGGGACAGGGGCGTCGGGGAGCTGTTTTTT	CAWGRDRGVGELFF
-	TRBV6-6	-	TRBJ1-5	TGTGCCAGCAGTTACCGAGGGGCGGCGAGCAATCAGCCCCAGCATTTT	CASSYRGAASNQPQHF
few	TRBV7-2	-	TRBJ2-1	TGTGCCAGCAGCCTAGCAGGGCTAACATACAATGAGCAGTTCTTC	CASSLAGLTYNEQFF
few	TRBV7-9	TRBD1	TRBJ1-2	TGTGCCAGCAGCTTGGGACAGGGAGGCTACACCTTC	CASSLGQGGYTF
-	TRBV7-6	-	TRBJ2-2	TGTGCCAGCAGCTTAGGAGGCGGTAACACCGGGGAGCTGTTTTTT	CASSLGGGNTGELFF
-	TRBV5-1	TRBD2	TRBJ2-7	TGCGCCAGCAGCCCAGGGACTACTGAACCCTACGAGCAGTACTTC	CASSPGTTEPYEQYF
-	TRBV27	-	TRBJ2-2	TGTGCCAGCAGCCCCAACACCGGGGAGCTGTTTTTT	CASSPNTGELFF
-	TRBV4-1	-	TRBJ2-1	TGCGCCAGCAGCCAGGACCCCTTCGAGCAGTTCTTC	CASSQDPFEQFF
-	TRBV27	TRBD1	TRBJ1-2	TGTGCCAGCAGTTTCAGACAGGGGTACTATGGCTACACCTTC	CASSFRQGYYGYTF
-	TRBV6-6	-	TRBJ2-7	TGTGCCAGCAGTTATGACAGCCGCTACGAGCAGTACTTC	CASSYDSRYEQYF
-	TRBV5-4	TRBD2	TRBJ2-3	TGTGCCAGCAGCTTGGGGAATAGCGGGAAAGATACGCAGTATTTT	CASSLGNSGKDTQYF
-	TRBV29-1	-	TRBJ1-2	TGCAGCGTCCAACCGACGGGCTATGGCTACACCTTC	CSVQPTGYGYTF
once	TRBV5-4	-	TRBJ2-3	TGTGCCAGCAGCTTTGGCGGGCATTCTAGCACAGATACGCAGTATTTT	CASSFGGHSSTDTQYF
-	TRBV7-9	TRBD1	TRBJ1-3	TGTGCCAGCAGCTTAGTTGGACAGGGTGGAAACACCATATATTTT	CASSLVGQGGNTIYF
-	TRBV7-9	-	TRBJ1-2	TGTGCCAGCAGCCAGCAGGGGATTGTGGCGCTTGGCTACACCTTC	CASSQQGIVALGYTF
-	TRBV5-1	-	TRBJ1-1	TGCGCCAGCAGCTCGGGCTACATCTCTGAAGCTTTCTTT	CASSSGYISEAFF
-	TRBV29-1	-	TRBJ1-1	TGCAGCGTTAGGGGCTTCGTGAACACTGAAGCTTTCTTT	CSVRGFVNTEAFF
few	TRBV14	-	TRBJ1-3	TGTGCCAGCAGCCAAGATTGGGTCAGAGCAAACACCATATATTTT	CASSQDWVRANTIYF
-	TRBV7-2	-	TRBJ2-6	TGTGCCAGCAGCCCACAGGGTACTGGGGCCAACGTCCTGACTTTC	CASSPQGTGANVLTF
-	TRBV7-2	-	TRBJ2-7	TGTGCCAGCAGCTTAGATCGGGGACGAGAGCAGTACTTC	CASSLDRGREQYF
once	TRBV6-4	-	TRBJ1-4	TGTGCCAGCAGTGAGGTAAACAGCGACAATGAAAAACTGTTTTTT	CASSEVNSDNEKLFF
few	TRBV6-6	-	TRBJ1-2	TGTGCCAGCACTACGGACAGCAGACTTAACTATGGCTACACCTTC	CASTTDSRLNYGYTF
-	TRBV7-2	TRBD2	TRBJ2-5	TGTGCCAGCAGCTTAGGGGGACTAGCGTCGTACTGGGAGACCCAGTACTTC	CASSLGGLASYWETQYF